This is a list of T cell receptor beta chains from one sample in a study of Ad26.COV2.S vaccination and SARS-CoV-2 variants. Profiled with immunoSEQ multiplex PCR; TCRdb holds only in-frame clones, not every one. The top ten hold 3% to 5% of the sample, which has some 350,000 clones, about 90% seen once. The input for sequencing was peripheral blood, taken after recovery from COVID-19. The receptors were gathered from a human donor who had recovered from COVID-19. The CDR3 runs from the conserved cysteine through the conserved F or W. A D gene is named only where the DNA matches it firmly.

cdr3_aa,cdr3_nt,cdr3_length,j_call,v_call,d_call
CASGPLDAPTEQFF,TGTGCCAGCGGGCCTCTGGACGCCCCAACTGAGCAGTTCTTC,14,TRBJ2-1,TRBV7-2,.
CASSEQLNEQYF,TGCGCCAGCAGTGAACAGTTGAACGAGCAGTACTTC,12,TRBJ2-7,TRBV10-1,.
CASSSTGAAVEQFF,TGTGCCAGCAGCTCCACGGGTGCAGCGGTTGAGCAGTTCTTC,14,TRBJ2-1,TRBV11-2,.
CASSLILRAGGTDTQYF,TGCGCCAGCAGCTTAATCCTTCGGGCTGGCGGCACAGATACGCAGTATTTT,17,TRBJ2-3,TRBV5-1,.
CAIKRGQGDNEQFF,TGTGCCATCAAGAGAGGACAGGGGGACAATGAGCAGTTCTTC,14,TRBJ2-1,TRBV10-3,TRBD1
CASSEHSLSYEQYF,TGTGCCAGCAGTGAACACTCACTCTCCTACGAGCAGTACTTC,14,TRBJ2-7,TRBV6-1,.
CASSEFAILGSYEQYF,TGTGCCAGCAGTGAATTCGCTATCTTAGGGTCGTACGAGCAGTACTTC,16,TRBJ2-7,TRBV6-1,.
CSGLRVNTEAFF,TGCAGCGGCCTCAGGGTGAACACTGAAGCTTTCTTT,12,TRBJ1-1,TRBV29-1,.
CSVEAGMRTEAFF,TGCAGCGTTGAAGCAGGGATGAGGACTGAAGCTTTCTTT,13,TRBJ1-1,TRBV29-1,.
CASSPSGNTQYF,TGTGCCAGCAGTCCCTCAGGAAATACGCAGTATTTT,12,TRBJ2-3,TRBV27,.
CASSLALNEKLFF,TGTGCCAGCAGTTTAGCGCTGAACGAAAAACTGTTTTTT,13,TRBJ1-4,TRBV12-3/TRBV12-4,.
CASSPPASGGDTDTQYF,TGTGCCAGCTCACCACCTGCTAGCGGGGGGGACACAGATACGCAGTATTTT,17,TRBJ2-3,TRBV18,TRBD2
CASSQVGTNSGNTIYF,TGCGCCAGCAGCCAAGTCGGCACAAACTCTGGAAACACCATATATTTT,16,TRBJ1-3,TRBV4-3,.
CASSSLRPDRIATNEKLFF,TGTGCCAGTAGTTCCCTCCGTCCCGACAGGATTGCAACTAATGAAAAACTGTTTTTT,19,TRBJ1-4,TRBV19,.
CAGSFYEQYF,TGCGCCGGATCCTTCTACGAGCAGTACTTC,10,TRBJ2-7,TRBV10-1,.
CASGHEQYF,TGTGCCAGCGGGCACGAGCAGTACTTC,9,TRBJ2-7,TRBV2,.
CASSLVSSNTEAFF,TGTGCCAGCAGCTTAGTATCGTCGAACACTGAAGCTTTCTTT,14,TRBJ1-1,TRBV7-2,.
CASSQSTGTVNQPQHF,TGCGCCAGCAGTCAATCGACCGGGACAGTCAATCAGCCCCAGCATTTT,16,TRBJ1-5,TRBV23-1,TRBD1
CASSDVGGSNQPQHF,TGTGCCAGCAGTGATGTGGGGGGTAGCAATCAGCCCCAGCATTTT,15,TRBJ1-5,TRBV2,.
CASSLPDSNYGYTF,TGTGCCAGCAGCTTACCCGACAGTAACTATGGCTACACCTTC,14,TRBJ1-2,TRBV11-2,.
CASSSPPPYEQYF,TGTGCCAGCAGTTCCCCCCCGCCCTACGAGCAGTACTTC,13,TRBJ2-7,TRBV6-5,.
CASSIMGISTGELFF,TGTGCCAGTAGTATAATGGGAATTAGCACCGGGGAGCTGTTTTTT,15,TRBJ2-2,TRBV19,.
CASRGAGSYTF,TGTGCCAGCAGGGGGGCGGGGAGCTACACCTTC,11,TRBJ1-2,TRBV6-5,.
CAAFGRRGEAGGYTF,TGTGCCGCCTTTGGCCGCCGGGGTGAGGCTGGTGGCTACACCTTC,15,TRBJ1-2,TRBV12-5,.
CASSLSEASEQFF,TGTGCCAGCAGTTTATCTGAGGCAAGTGAGCAGTTCTTC,13,TRBJ2-1,TRBV12-3/TRBV12-4,.
CASRPDSSVGNTIYF,TGTGCCAGCAGGCCGGACAGTTCTGTTGGAAACACCATATATTTT,15,TRBJ1-3,TRBV7-2,.